Each of the 28 T cell receptor beta chains below was sequenced from the same sample in a study of regulatory T cells in long-lasting Graves disease. Time point described: newly diagnosed GD, antithyroid drugs for less than 3 months. RNA from PBMCs was the source of the TCR library. Building the TCR beta libraries relied on iRepertoire HTBI primers, and CDR3 regions underwent Arm-PCR. TCRdb reanalysed the multiplex PCR reads using MiXCR and keeps one entry per CDR3 protein. The sample includes about 400,000 distinct CDR3 sequences, 15% of them seen just once. These data also featured in a second study, about T cells in Graves' hyperthyroidism and ophthalmopathy.

This specimen was peripheral blood mononuclear cells (PBMCs), taken at new diagnosis, from a patient treated with antithyroid drugs. The source of these receptors is a woman aged 35 to 49 with Graves disease.

The chain links TRBV7-9 to TRBJ2-7; TRBD2 aligns across 10 bases. J gave up 4 bases and V 7 bases, and 10 bases lay outside the gene matches. Germline CDR1 SEHNR, CDR2 FQNEAQ (reference sequence). This CDR3 spans 15 amino acids. The CDR3 loop reads CASTTSGLAAYEQYF. CDR3 DNA sequence: TGTGCCAGCACTACCTCCGGACTAGCGGCTTACGAGCAGTACTTC.

Many counts were recorded for this clonotype. V gene TRBV7-6 combines with J gene TRBJ2-7; D may be TRBD2 (6 bases). CDR1 and CDR2 from the germline V gene are SGHVS and FNYEAQ. The CDR3 is 17 residues long. Trimming removed 1 base from V and 1 base from J, with 17 bases in between. The CDR3 nucleotides are TGTGCCAGCAGCTTAGGCCGACCGGGACTGCAGTCCTACGAGCAGTACTTC. Encoded protein: CASSLGRPGLQSYEQYF.

This clonotype was counted at least ten times. This chain connects TRBV20-1 to TRBJ2-7, with D maybe TRBD2 (6 bases). Deletions cut 2 bases from V and 4 bases from J, with 18 bases between. Germline CDR1 is DFQATT and CDR2 is SNEGSKA (reference sequence). This CDR3 spans 15 amino acids. Here the CDR3 DNA reads TGCAGTGCTAGATCCCGCAGGCCGGAGGGTTACGAGCAGTACTTC. Its translation: CSARSRRPEGYEQYF.

This clonotype came up a few times. This sequence joins TRBV20-1 and TRBJ2-2; tentatively, D is TRBD2 (6 bases). Germline values: CDR1 DFQATT, CDR2 SNEGSKA (reference sequence). Trimming cost V 5 bases and J 3 bases, with 16 bases left between them. The CDR3 contains 15 residues. CDR3 coding DNA: TGCAGTGCTGGACCCGGGACTTCTTACACCGGGGAGCTGTTTTTT. It codes for CSAGPGTSYTGELFF.

In its sample, this clonotype was seen many times. This chain connects TRBV7-3 to TRBJ2-3; 7 bases align to TRBD1. This CDR3 spans 15 amino acids. CDR1 and CDR2 (germline): SGHTA, FQGTGA. V lost 5 bases to trimming and J lost 0 bases; unmatched junction nucleotides: 5. This chain's CDR3 is CASSPLGQSTDTQYF. The CDR3 DNA reads TGTGCCAGCAGCCCCTTGGGACAGAGCACAGATACGCAGTATTTT.

DNA of the CDR3: TGTGCCAGCAGCTTAGGCCGACATAGCGGGAGGGATAACAATGAGCAGTTCTTC. Translating gives CASSLGRHSGRDNNEQFF. The chain recombines TRBV13 with TRBJ2-1, with 11 bases that match TRBD2. The CDR3 covers 18 residues. V lost 0 bases and J lost 5; bases outside the gene matches: 9. From germline, CDR1 is PRHDT and CDR2 FYEKMQ (reference sequence). Supplemented by reference TRBV13 and TRBJ2-1, the full variable domain reads AAGVIQSPRHLIKEKRETATLKCYPIPRHDTVYWYQQGPGQDPQFLISFYEKMQSDKGSIPDRFSAQQFSDYHSELNMSSLELGDSALYFCASSLGRHSGRDNNEQFFGPGTRLTVL.

The chain combines TRBV5-4 with TRBJ2-2, with a possible D match to TRBD1 (6 bases). CDR3 size: 17 residues. The germline V gene encodes CDR1 SGHNT and CDR2 YYREEE (reference sequence). Trimming removed 0 bases from V and 0 bases from J, with 12 bases in between. The CDR3: CASSLEVTGSNTGELFF. The CDR3, as DNA: TGTGCCAGCAGCTTGGAGGTGACAGGCTCGAACACCGGGGAGCTGTTTTTT.

Turning to this clonotype: A read error is possible here, since a much larger clone lies one base away. The chain couples TRBV6-6 to TRBJ1-1, with a possible D match to TRBD1 (5 bases). There are 14 residues in the CDR3. Per the germline V gene, CDR1 is MNHNY and CDR2 is SVGAGI (reference sequence). The CDR3 here is CARSYSGTRTEAFF. In DNA form, the CDR3 reads TGTGCCCGCAGTTACTCCGGGACGCGCACTGAAGCTTTCTTT.

This clonotype was recorded many times. The rearrangement uses TRBV7-2 and TRBJ2-7; 8 nucleotides match TRBD2. CDR3 length equals 16 residues. V shed 5 bases and J 1 base; nucleotides not matched to a gene: 10. Germline V gene lookup returns CDR1 SGHTA and CDR2 FQGNSA. The CDR3 DNA reads TGTGCCAGCAGCCTAACAAGCGGGAGAGGTTCCTACGAGCAGTACTTC. The encoded protein is CASSLTSGRGSYEQYF.

Notes on this clonotype: This could be a read error, since a much larger clone is one nucleotide away. This chain uses TRBV28 with TRBJ2-6, with D uncertain. The germline CDR1 and CDR2 sequences are MDHEN and SYDVKM. This CDR3 region has 17 residues. CDR3 loop: CACSLPTRFSGANVLTF. In nucleotides, the CDR3 is TGTGCCTGCAGTCTCCCCACCCGGTTCTCTGGGGCCAACGTCCTGACTTTC.

The CDR3, as DNA: TGTGCCAGCAGCTCCGGGACTAGCAGGTCCTACGAGCAGTACTTC. Translation: CASSSGTSRSYEQYF. The rearrangement joins TRBV5-4 to TRBJ2-7; 9 nucleotides match TRBD2. The V gene end was trimmed by 3 bases and the J gene end by 1 base; junction bases not matched to a gene: 5. Germline CDR1 and CDR2: SGHNT and YYREEE (reference sequence). The CDR3 has 15 residues.

This rearrangement joins TRBV20-1 to TRBJ2-7, with D perhaps given as TRBD1 or TRBD2 (5 bases each). CDR3 length: 13 residues. Germline V lookup: CDR1 DFQATT, CDR2 SNEGSKA (reference sequence). Trimming shortened V by 5 bases and J by 0 bases, and 11 bases separated the two germline ends. The CDR3 bases are TGCAGTGCTCCGGGGCCTAGCTCCTACGAGCAGTACTTC. It is translated as CSAPGPSSYEQYF.

This clonotype was counted many times. The CDR3 region has the DNA TGTGCCATCAGTGGGACAGGGGGCTACGAGCAGTACTTC. Its protein product is CAISGTGGYEQYF. The chain couples TRBV10-3 to TRBJ2-7; 10 positions agree with TRBD1. J was trimmed by 3 bases and V by 4 bases; bases with no gene match: 0. Germline CDR1 reads ENHRY; CDR2 reads SYGVKD. The length of the CDR3 is 13 residues.

Many counts were recorded for this clonotype. The J gene is TRBJ1-5, the V gene TRBV12-3 or TRBV12-4; D might be TRBD1 (5 bases). The CDR3 extends over 15 amino acids. Trimming removed 0 bases at V and 0 bases at J, with 6 bases between. The CDR3 here is CASSLADISNQPQHF. The DNA of the CDR3 is TGTGCCAGCAGTTTAGCGGACATTAGCAATCAGCCCCAGCATTTT.

This clonotype was counted many times. This chain uses TRBV7-9 with TRBJ2-1, with TRBD2 matching over 10 bases. V lost 0 bases to trimming and J lost 7 bases; unmatched junction nucleotides: 9. The germline gives CDR1 SEHNR, CDR2 FQNEAQ (reference sequence). This CDR3 has 17 residues. CDR3 sequence reads: CASSLAGLAIVINEQFF. Here the CDR3 DNA reads TGTGCCAGCAGCTTAGCGGGACTAGCGATAGTTATTAATGAGCAGTTCTTC.

This clonotype was seen a few times. The genes are TRBV24-1 and TRBJ1-5, with 8 bases lining up with TRBD1. V gave up 10 bases and J gave up 2 bases; unmatched junction bases: 6. Germline V gene lookup returns CDR1 KGHDR and CDR2 SFDVKD. The length of the CDR3 is 14 residues. The CDR3 DNA follows: TGTGCCACAGCTGACAGGGGTGGCAATCAGCCCCAGCATTTT. Translated, it gives CATADRGGNQPQHF.

Ten or more counts support this clonotype. The V call is TRBV30, the J call TRBJ2-2; 9 bases agree with TRBD1. The germline V gene has CDR1 GTSNPN and CDR2 SVGIG (reference sequence). Trimming cost V 3 bases and J 6 bases; bases outside gene matches: 2. This CDR3 region has 13 residues. The CDR3 DNA reads TGTGCCTGGAGACGACAGGGGGCCGGGGAGCTGTTTTTT. It encodes CAWRRQGAGELFF.

The V and J genes are TRBV15 and TRBJ1-5, with 7 bases matching TRBD1. This CDR3 is built from 14 residues. V was pared by 3 bases and J by 7 bases, with 6 bases of the junction left unmatched. From germline, CDR1 is LNHNV and CDR2 YYDKDF (reference sequence). The CDR3 bases are TGTGCCACCAGCAGGGGCAGGGGGGTGCAGCCCCAGCATTTT. This sequence encodes CATSRGRGVQPQHF.

In the case of this clonotype: One end of the junction is discordant with germline, which a read error may explain. This rearrangement joins TRBV12-5 to TRBJ1-2; D gene uncertain. Germline CDR1 is LGHNT and CDR2 is FRNRAP. This CDR3 has 12 residues. In DNA, the CDR3 is TGTGCTAGTGGTTTGTTGAACTATGGGTACACCTTC. This gives the protein CASGLLNYGYTF.

There are many counts of this clonotype. V and J are TRBV28 and TRBJ2-7, with D maybe TRBD2 (6 bases). Germline V gene sequence: CDR1 MDHEN, CDR2 SYDVKM. The CDR3 consists of 14 residues. V was clipped by 5 bases and J by 2 bases, with 13 bases between them. CDR3 coding DNA: TGTGCCAGCAGTCTGGCGGGACCGACCTACGAGCAGTACTTC. It codes for CASSLAGPTYEQYF.

The table lists this clonotype with many counts. The chain links TRBV25-1 to TRBJ1-1; D is perhaps TRBD1 (5 bases). This CDR3 is built from 17 residues. Looked up from germline, CDR1 is MGHDK and CDR2 is SYGVNS. With 5 bases removed from V and 0 bases from J, the gap between germline ends came to 19 bases. The CDR3 here is CASSRGTGRAMNTEAFF. The DNA of the CDR3 is TGTGCCAGCAGTCGGGGAACAGGTCGGGCGATGAACACTGAAGCTTTCTTT.

The rearrangement joins TRBV11-2 to TRBJ2-5; D call uncertain. The CDR3 sequence is 18 residues long. Germline assignment: CDR1 SGHAT and CDR2 FQNNGV. V lost 5 bases to trimming and J lost 0 bases, with 22 bases between them. CDR3 nucleotide sequence: TGTGCCAGCAGCCCCACTTCCTTACATCCCAGGTACCAAGAGACCCAGTACTTC. It is translated as CASSPTSLHPRYQETQYF.

This clonotype was seen a handful of times. The V gene is TRBV10-3, the J gene TRBJ2-1; D is perhaps TRBD1 (5 bases). The V gene lost 3 bases and the J gene lost 5 bases, with 5 bases spanning the gap. The CDR3 runs to 12 residues. CDR1 and CDR2 from the germline V gene are ENHRY and SYGVKD. CDR3 bases: TGTGCCATCAGTGAAGGGGACAATGAGCAGTTCTTC. Its protein product is CAISEGDNEQFF.

This clonotype was seen a handful of times. The CDR3 is CASSFTAALDEQFF. CDR3 coding DNA: TGCGCCAGCAGCTTTACAGCCGCCTTGGATGAGCAGTTCTTC. This chain joins TRBV5-1 and TRBJ2-1; D gene ambiguous. CDR1 SGHRS and CDR2 YFSETQ come from the germline V gene. Trimming removed 2 bases from V and 8 bases from J, with 14 bases in between. This CDR3 region has 14 residues.

This clonotype appeared a few times. A far larger clone differs by one base, so this is likely a read error. The J gene is TRBJ2-1, the V gene TRBV18; 14 nucleotides align to TRBD2. CDR3 size: 15 residues. Per germline, CDR1 KGHSH and CDR2 LQKENI. Trimming cost V 2 bases and J 10 bases; bases outside gene matches: 4. The DNA for the CDR3 is TGTGCCAGCTCACCATTGGGACTAGCGGGAGACGAGCAGTTCTTC. This sequence encodes CASSPLGLAGDEQFF. Drawing the rest from reference TRBV18 and TRBJ2-1, the complete variable domain is NAGVMQNPRHLVRRRGQEARLRCSPMKGHSHVYWYRQLPEEGLKFMVYLQKENIIDESGMPKERFSAEFPKEGPSILRIQQVVRGDSAAYFCASSPLGLAGDEQFFGPGTRLTVL.

This clonotype was counted ten times or more. The V call is TRBV12-3 or TRBV12-4, the J call TRBJ1-2; D is unresolved. The V end lost 5 bases, the J end lost 0 bases, and 13 bases lay between the germline ends. The CDR3 runs to 15 residues. The CDR3 nucleotides are TGTGCCAGCAGTCTCCTGCAGACACCTAACTATGGCTACACCTTC. Its protein product is CASSLLQTPNYGYTF.

This clonotype has a count of ten or more. The rearrangement uses TRBV2 and TRBJ1-3, with no clear D. CDR1 SNHLY and CDR2 FYNNEI come from the germline V gene. V was shortened by 6 bases and J by 11 bases, with 11 bases between the two germline ends. This CDR3 is built from 11 residues. CDR3 sequence (DNA): TGTGCCAGCAGCGACGACGGCGCCATATATTTT. This sequence encodes CASSDDGAIYF.

V gene TRBV20-1 combines with J gene TRBJ2-2; 8 bases align to TRBD2. The CDR3 extends over 16 amino acids. V trimming: 4 bases; J trimming: 3 bases; junction bases outside the gene matches: 10. Per the germline V gene, CDR1 is DFQATT and CDR2 is SNEGSKA (reference sequence). CDR3 nucleotide sequence: TGCAGTGCTATCTGGGGACCAGCGGGAGACACCGGGGAGCTGTTTTTT. Translation: CSAIWGPAGDTGELFF.